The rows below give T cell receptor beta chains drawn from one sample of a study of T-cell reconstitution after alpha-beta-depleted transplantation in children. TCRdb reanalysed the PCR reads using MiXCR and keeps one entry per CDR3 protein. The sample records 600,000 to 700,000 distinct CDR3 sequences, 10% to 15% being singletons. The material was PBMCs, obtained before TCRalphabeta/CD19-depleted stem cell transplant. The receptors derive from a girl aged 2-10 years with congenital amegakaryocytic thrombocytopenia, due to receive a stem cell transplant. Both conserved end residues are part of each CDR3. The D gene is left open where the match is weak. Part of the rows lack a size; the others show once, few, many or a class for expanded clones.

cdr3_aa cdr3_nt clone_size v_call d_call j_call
CSARTSGSTTGELFF TGCAGTGCTAGGACTAGCGGGAGTACAACCGGGGAGCTGTTTTTT NA TRBV20-1 TRBD2 TRBJ2-2
CASSEARGKYF TGTGCCAGCAGTGAAGCCAGGGGGAAGTACTTC few TRBV2 TRBD1 TRBJ2-7
CASSLGGGRTEAFF TGTGCCAGCAGCCTAGGGGGAGGGAGAACTGAAGCTTTCTTT few TRBV7-2 NA TRBJ1-1
CASSLKGTGANVLTF TGTGCCAGCAGCTTGAAGGGCACCGGGGCCAACGTCCTGACTTTC few TRBV5-4 NA TRBJ2-6
CASRGTDSYNEQFF TGTGCCAGCAGGGGGACTGATTCCTACAATGAGCAGTTCTTC many TRBV11-2 NA TRBJ2-1
CASSLSGGGLAYEQYF TGTGCCAGCAGTTTAAGTGGGGGAGGGCTCGCCTACGAGCAGTACTTC many TRBV27 TRBD2 TRBJ2-7
CASSLAGSNSPLHF TGTGCCAGCAGCTTAGCAGGGAGCAATTCACCCCTCCACTTT few TRBV7-9 NA TRBJ1-6
CASAPAGDPSYNEQFF TGTGCCAGCGCTCCCGCAGGGGACCCGTCCTACAATGAGCAGTTCTTC few TRBV7-6 NA TRBJ2-1
CASSFFPLGAYGYTF TGTGCCAGCAGTTTTTTTCCCCTTGGGGCCTATGGCTACACCTTC NA TRBV27 NA TRBJ1-2
CSARRIAGGRDNEQFF TGCAGTGCTAGACGAATAGCGGGAGGCCGGGACAATGAGCAGTTCTTC few TRBV20-1 TRBD2 TRBJ2-1
CASSFVPGADTQYF TGTGCCAGCAGTTTTGTGCCAGGGGCAGATACGCAGTATTTT many TRBV27 NA TRBJ2-3
CASRTRGKYNEQFF TGTGCCAGCAGAACCCGAGGGAAATACAATGAGCAGTTCTTC many TRBV6-2/TRBV6-3 NA TRBJ2-1
CASSLGSMAGTQYF TGCGCCAGCAGCTTGGGAAGTATGGCTGGGACCCAGTACTTC many TRBV5-1 NA TRBJ2-5
CSARDHRTSGREETQYF TGCAGTGCTAGAGATCATCGGACTAGCGGGAGGGAAGAGACCCAGTACTTC NA TRBV20-1 TRBD2 TRBJ2-5
CASSEVGGNQPQHF TGTGCCAGCAGTGAGGTAGGGGGCAATCAGCCCCAGCATTTT many TRBV2 NA TRBJ1-5
CAISESGRADTQYF TGTGCCATCAGTGAAAGCGGGAGGGCAGATACGCAGTATTTT many TRBV10-3 TRBD2 TRBJ2-3
CASSPPLGFNYGYTF TGTGCCAGCTCACCACCGTTAGGATTTAACTATGGCTACACCTTC many TRBV18 NA TRBJ1-2
CASSLRRQGRTTQYF TGTGCCAGCAGTTTACGTAGACAGGGGAGGACGACCCAGTACTTC many TRBV12-3/TRBV12-4 TRBD1 TRBJ2-5
CASSHVTGIGNTEAFF TGTGCCAGCAGCCACGTGACAGGGATCGGGAACACTGAAGCTTTCTTT few TRBV7-6 TRBD1 TRBJ1-1
CSAGTVAYGYTF TGCAGTGCGGGGACGGTGGCCTATGGCTACACCTTC NA TRBV20-1 NA TRBJ1-2
CATAEDNEQFF TGTGCCACCGCGGAAGACAATGAGCAGTTCTTC many TRBV24-1 NA TRBJ2-1
CASSEVRNGRYTF TGCGCCAGCAGTGAGGTCAGGAATGGACGCTACACCTTC few TRBV10-2 NA TRBJ1-2
CSAARSLVAQVGYEQYF TGCAGTGCTGCGAGATCTTTAGTGGCCCAAGTAGGGTACGAGCAGTACTTC few TRBV20-1 NA TRBJ2-7
CASSPLDLAGGPHEQFF TGCGCCAGCAGCCCACTGGATTTAGCGGGAGGGCCACATGAGCAGTTCTTC few TRBV5-1 TRBD2 TRBJ2-1
CVSSPRVGLFF TGTGTCAGCAGTCCACGGGTCGGGCTGTTTTTT NA TRBV12-3/TRBV12-4 NA TRBJ2-2
CASSESSLSGVETQYF TGCGCCAGCAGTGAGTCGAGTCTTAGTGGGGTAGAGACCCAGTACTTC many TRBV10-1 NA TRBJ2-5
CASGRLAGGMDEQFF TGTGCTAGTGGTCGACTAGCGGGAGGAATGGATGAGCAGTTCTTC few TRBV12-5 TRBD2 TRBJ2-1
CSASLGGLNTEAFF TGCAGTGCCAGTTTGGGGGGTTTGAACACTGAAGCTTTCTTT many TRBV20-1 NA TRBJ1-1
CASSITFESYNEQFF TGTGCCAGTAGTATTACCTTCGAGTCCTACAATGAGCAGTTCTTC NA TRBV19 NA TRBJ2-1
CASADLSTDTQYF TGCGCCAGCGCAGACTTGTCCACAGATACGCAGTATTTT many TRBV5-1 NA TRBJ2-3
CASSIDSGSLYNEQFF TGTGCCAGCAGCATAGATAGCGGGAGCTTGTACAATGAGCAGTTCTTC NA TRBV6-1 TRBD2 TRBJ2-1
CASSEYGTANSPLHF TGTGCCAGCAGTGAATACGGGACAGCAAATTCACCCCTCCACTTT many TRBV6-1 TRBD1 TRBJ1-6
CASSFSGGMNTEAFF TGTGCCAGCAGTTTTTCGGGGGGAATGAACACTGAAGCTTTCTTT many TRBV28 NA TRBJ1-1
CSANNRGPNPEAFF TGCAGTGCAAACAACAGGGGGCCGAACCCTGAAGCTTTCTTT many TRBV20-1 TRBD1 TRBJ1-1
CASSLFTGTNNEQFF TGTGCCAGCAGTTTATTTACCGGGACTAACAATGAGCAGTTCTTC NA TRBV28 TRBD2 TRBJ2-1
CSARQSDYNEQFF TGCAGTGCTAGGCAATCCGACTACAATGAGCAGTTCTTC many TRBV20-1 NA TRBJ2-1
CASSYQGANSYNEQFF TGTGCCAGCAGTTACCAAGGGGCTAACTCCTACAATGAGCAGTTCTTC many TRBV6-5 NA TRBJ2-1
CSAREGGEQFF TGCAGTGCTAGGGAGGGGGGTGAGCAGTTCTTC many TRBV20-1 NA TRBJ2-1
CSAGNSGANEQFF TGCAGTGCTGGAAATTCAGGGGCAAATGAGCAGTTCTTC many TRBV20-1 NA TRBJ2-1
CASSTGKASGNEQFF TGTGCCAGCAGCACAGGGAAGGCTAGCGGCAATGAGCAGTTCTTC few TRBV7-3 NA TRBJ2-1
CSARRLAGGDTQYF TGCAGTGCTAGGAGACTAGCGGGAGGAGACACCCAGTACTTC NA TRBV20-1 TRBD2 TRBJ2-5
CASRGQVYYEQYF TGTGCCAGCAGGGGACAGGTGTACTACGAGCAGTACTTC few TRBV6-1 TRBD1 TRBJ2-7
CASSREPSGFGAYNEQFF TGCGCCAGCAGCCGCGAGCCTAGCGGGTTTGGGGCCTACAATGAGCAGTTCTTC few TRBV5-1 TRBD2 TRBJ2-1
CASSPGTSGGYEQYF TGTGCCAGCAGCCCGGGGACTAGCGGAGGATACGAGCAGTACTTC NA TRBV7-8 TRBD2 TRBJ2-7
CATSDRTGGRYEQYF TGTGCCACCAGTGACCGGACAGGGGGCAGGTACGAGCAGTACTTC NA TRBV24-1 TRBD1 TRBJ2-7
CASSIGLASDEQFF TGTGCCAGTAGTATTGGACTAGCGTCGGATGAGCAGTTCTTC few TRBV19 TRBD2 TRBJ2-1